These T cell receptor beta chains were read from a single sample in a study of spatial heterogeneity in lung cancer. TCRdb re-derived calls from the 5' RACE reads in MiXCR, one entry per CDR3 protein. The data hold about 39,000 distinct CDR3 sequences, with approximately 3.1% observed a single time. The specimen comprised normal lung tissue next to the tumor, sampled at surgery. The receptors here all came from a male donor with early-stage non-small cell lung cancer. Both conserved end residues are part of each CDR3. A D gene is named only where the DNA matches it firmly. A clone size is listed for some rows: how often the clone was seen (once, few, many), or a class if it is expanded.

abundance: many
j_gene: TRBJ1-3
d_gene: NA
v_gene: TRBV7-9
CDR3aa: CASDNSGNTIYF
CDR3nt: TGTGCCAGCGATAACTCTGGAAACACCATATATTTT

abundance: many
j_gene: TRBJ2-1
d_gene: TRBD1
v_gene: TRBV7-9
CDR3aa: CASSRRQGYDNEQFF
CDR3nt: TGTGCCAGCAGCCGCCGACAGGGCTACGACAATGAGCAGTTCTTC

abundance: many
j_gene: TRBJ1-1
d_gene: NA
v_gene: TRBV6-2/TRBV6-3
CDR3aa: CASSYSRGFDLTEAFF
CDR3nt: TGTGCCAGCAGTTACTCGCGGGGGTTCGATCTCACTGAAGCTTTCTTT

abundance: many
j_gene: TRBJ1-2
d_gene: TRBD1
v_gene: TRBV28
CDR3aa: CASSFSGTGYGYTF
CDR3nt: TGTGCCAGCAGTTTTAGTGGGACAGGTTATGGCTACACCTTC

abundance: many
j_gene: TRBJ1-2
d_gene: TRBD1
v_gene: TRBV20-1
CDR3aa: CSASPDRNYGYTF
CDR3nt: TGCAGTGCTAGCCCGGACAGGAACTATGGCTACACCTTC

abundance: many
j_gene: TRBJ2-5
d_gene: NA
v_gene: TRBV6-6
CDR3aa: CASSYGGPQETQYF
CDR3nt: TGTGCCAGCAGTTACGGGGGGCCCCAAGAGACCCAGTACTTC

abundance: many
j_gene: TRBJ2-5
d_gene: TRBD2
v_gene: TRBV20-1
CDR3aa: CSARRDQAGGQETQYF
CDR3nt: TGCAGTGCTAGGCGGGACCAAGCGGGGGGACAAGAGACCCAGTACTTC

abundance: many
j_gene: TRBJ1-2
d_gene: NA
v_gene: TRBV12-3/TRBV12-4
CDR3aa: CASSLMVVYGYTF
CDR3nt: TGTGCCAGCAGTTTAATGGTAGTCTATGGCTACACCTTC

abundance: many
j_gene: TRBJ2-1
d_gene: TRBD2
v_gene: TRBV12-3/TRBV12-4
CDR3aa: CASSPPGLAGASVNEQFF
CDR3nt: TGTGCCAGCAGTCCTCCTGGACTAGCGGGAGCCTCGGTCAATGAGCAGTTCTTC

abundance: many
j_gene: TRBJ2-7
d_gene: TRBD1
v_gene: TRBV6-2/TRBV6-3
CDR3aa: CASSRDRVGNEQYF
CDR3nt: TGTGCCAGCAGTCGGGACAGGGTCGGAAACGAGCAGTACTTC

abundance: many
j_gene: TRBJ1-6
d_gene: TRBD1
v_gene: TRBV18
CDR3aa: CASSPGQGFGSPLHF
CDR3nt: TGTGCCAGCTCACCGGGACAGGGATTCGGTTCACCCCTCCACTTT

abundance: many
j_gene: TRBJ2-6
d_gene: TRBD1
v_gene: TRBV10-3
CDR3aa: CAISTGAGANVLTF
CDR3nt: TGTGCCATCAGCACAGGGGCTGGGGCCAACGTCCTGACTTTC

abundance: many
j_gene: TRBJ2-3
d_gene: TRBD2
v_gene: TRBV6-5
CDR3aa: CASKLNSGSTDTQYF
CDR3nt: TGTGCCAGCAAACTAAATAGCGGGAGCACAGATACGCAGTATTTT

abundance: many
j_gene: TRBJ1-2
d_gene: NA
v_gene: TRBV7-9
CDR3aa: CASSLIGASYGYTF
CDR3nt: TGTGCCAGCAGCTTAATTGGAGCCTCGTATGGCTACACCTTC

abundance: few
j_gene: TRBJ2-1
d_gene: TRBD2
v_gene: TRBV6-5
CDR3aa: CASSRLAGTGSYNEQFF
CDR3nt: TGTGCCAGCAGCCGACTAGCGGGAACGGGGTCCTACAATGAGCAGTTCTTC

abundance: NA
j_gene: TRBJ1-2
d_gene: TRBD1
v_gene: TRBV6-2/TRBV6-3
CDR3aa: CASSGTGLNYGYTF
CDR3nt: TGTGCCAGCAGTGGGACAGGATTAAACTATGGCTACACCTTC

abundance: many
j_gene: TRBJ1-1
d_gene: NA
v_gene: TRBV12-3/TRBV12-4
CDR3aa: CASSFSAAGTEAFF
CDR3nt: TGTGCCAGCAGTTTTTCGGCGGCGGGCACTGAAGCTTTCTTT

abundance: few
j_gene: TRBJ1-5
d_gene: NA
v_gene: TRBV18
CDR3aa: CASSPGTNSNQPQHF
CDR3nt: TGTGCCAGCTCACCTGGGACGAATAGCAATCAGCCCCAGCATTTT

abundance: many
j_gene: TRBJ1-5
d_gene: NA
v_gene: TRBV2
CDR3aa: CASSGQGWNQPQHF
CDR3nt: TGTGCCAGCAGTGGGCAGGGGTGGAATCAGCCCCAGCATTTT

abundance: few
j_gene: TRBJ2-3
d_gene: NA
v_gene: TRBV3-1
CDR3aa: CASSQSGGGYTQYF
CDR3nt: TGTGCCAGCAGCCAATCTGGAGGGGGTTATACGCAGTATTTT

abundance: many
j_gene: TRBJ2-1
d_gene: TRBD2
v_gene: TRBV27
CDR3aa: CASSLGGNAYNEQFF
CDR3nt: TGTGCCAGCAGTTTGGGGGGGAATGCCTACAATGAGCAGTTCTTC

abundance: many
j_gene: TRBJ2-5
d_gene: NA
v_gene: TRBV4-3
CDR3aa: CASSQDTNQETQYF
CDR3nt: TGCGCCAGCAGCCAAGATACTAACCAAGAGACCCAGTACTTC

abundance: many
j_gene: TRBJ2-1
d_gene: NA
v_gene: TRBV12-3/TRBV12-4
CDR3aa: CASSLTREQFF
CDR3nt: TGTGCCAGCAGCCTTACCCGTGAGCAGTTCTTC

abundance: many
j_gene: TRBJ2-2
d_gene: TRBD1
v_gene: TRBV27
CDR3aa: CASSPGQGSGELFF
CDR3nt: TGTGCCAGCAGTCCCGGACAGGGATCCGGGGAGCTGTTTTTT

abundance: many
j_gene: TRBJ2-2
d_gene: NA
v_gene: TRBV5-1
CDR3aa: CASRLTTIGELFF
CDR3nt: TGCGCCAGCAGACTGACTACCATCGGGGAGCTGTTTTTT

abundance: many
j_gene: TRBJ2-5
d_gene: NA
v_gene: TRBV12-5
CDR3aa: CASAPEGLETQYF
CDR3nt: TGTGCTAGTGCCCCGGAGGGCCTGGAGACCCAGTACTTC

abundance: many
j_gene: TRBJ1-5
d_gene: NA
v_gene: TRBV18
CDR3aa: CASSLGDGYSNQPQHF
CDR3nt: TGTGCCAGCTCACTAGGGGACGGTTATAGCAATCAGCCCCAGCATTTT

abundance: many
j_gene: TRBJ1-1
d_gene: NA
v_gene: TRBV7-3
CDR3aa: CASSTVGSTEAFF
CDR3nt: TGTGCCAGCAGCACGGTCGGGTCCACTGAAGCTTTCTTT

abundance: many
j_gene: TRBJ1-1
d_gene: NA
v_gene: TRBV7-2
CDR3aa: CASSQSGTGAGTEAFF
CDR3nt: TGTGCCAGCAGCCAGTCAGGGACCGGGGCGGGCACTGAAGCTTTCTTT

abundance: many
j_gene: TRBJ1-1
d_gene: NA
v_gene: TRBV6-5
CDR3aa: CASSYSRGALNTEAFF
CDR3nt: TGTGCCAGCAGTTACTCGAGGGGGGCGCTGAACACTGAAGCTTTCTTT

abundance: many
j_gene: TRBJ2-2
d_gene: NA
v_gene: TRBV10-3
CDR3aa: CAIRPQASGELFF
CDR3nt: TGTGCCATCAGACCCCAAGCGTCAGGGGAGCTGTTTTTT

abundance: many
j_gene: TRBJ2-5
d_gene: TRBD1
v_gene: TRBV28
CDR3aa: CASRPPTGTGGYETQYF
CDR3nt: TGTGCCAGCAGACCCCCCACCGGGACAGGGGGCTATGAGACCCAGTACTTC

abundance: many
j_gene: TRBJ2-1
d_gene: TRBD2
v_gene: TRBV2
CDR3aa: CASSLAGGSYNEQFF
CDR3nt: TGTGCCAGCAGTCTAGCGGGAGGTTCCTACAATGAGCAGTTCTTC

abundance: many
j_gene: TRBJ2-3
d_gene: NA
v_gene: TRBV6-5
CDR3aa: CASSRGGDTQYF
CDR3nt: TGTGCCAGCAGCAGAGGGGGAGATACGCAGTATTTT

abundance: many
j_gene: TRBJ1-1
d_gene: NA
v_gene: TRBV5-1
CDR3aa: CASSLAGVMNTEAFF
CDR3nt: TGCGCCAGCAGCTTGGCCGGAGTAATGAACACTGAAGCTTTCTTT

abundance: many
j_gene: TRBJ2-1
d_gene: NA
v_gene: TRBV3-1
CDR3aa: CASSSGLSGEQFF
CDR3nt: TGTGCCAGCAGCTCAGGCTTGAGTGGTGAGCAGTTCTTC

abundance: many
j_gene: TRBJ2-7
d_gene: TRBD1
v_gene: TRBV5-5
CDR3aa: CASMIGQGAYEQYF
CDR3nt: TGTGCCAGCATGATAGGACAGGGGGCGTACGAGCAGTACTTC

abundance: many
j_gene: TRBJ2-7
d_gene: NA
v_gene: TRBV18
CDR3aa: CASSPGDVPYEQYF
CDR3nt: TGTGCCAGCTCACCAGGGGACGTTCCCTACGAGCAGTACTTC

abundance: many
j_gene: TRBJ2-2
d_gene: NA
v_gene: TRBV5-1
CDR3aa: CASRLTSVGELFF
CDR3nt: TGCGCCAGCAGATTGACTAGTGTCGGGGAGCTGTTTTTT

abundance: few
j_gene: TRBJ2-3
d_gene: NA
v_gene: TRBV27
CDR3aa: CASRRRSSTDTQYF
CDR3nt: TGTGCCAGCCGCAGACGGTCAAGCACAGATACGCAGTATTTT

abundance: few
j_gene: TRBJ2-2
d_gene: NA
v_gene: TRBV6-6
CDR3aa: CASSVTGDTGELFF
CDR3nt: TGTGCCAGCTCTGTAACAGGAGACACCGGGGAGCTGTTTTTT

abundance: many
j_gene: TRBJ2-2
d_gene: NA
v_gene: TRBV2
CDR3aa: CASNGGQGTGELFF
CDR3nt: TGTGCCAGCAACGGAGGGCAGGGCACCGGGGAGCTGTTTTTT

abundance: many
j_gene: TRBJ2-1
d_gene: NA
v_gene: TRBV24-1
CDR3aa: CATSRTSYNEQFF
CDR3nt: TGTGCCACCTCCCGTACCTCCTACAATGAGCAGTTCTTC

abundance: many
j_gene: TRBJ1-4
d_gene: NA
v_gene: TRBV2
CDR3aa: CASSAISGFEKLFF
CDR3nt: TGTGCCAGCAGTGCTATCAGTGGGTTCGAAAAACTGTTTTTT

abundance: medium-sized
j_gene: TRBJ1-6
d_gene: NA
v_gene: TRBV7-8
CDR3aa: CASSSNVGNPPLHF
CDR3nt: TGTGCCAGCAGCTCCAACGTCGGTAATCCACCCCTCCACTTT

abundance: many
j_gene: TRBJ2-5
d_gene: NA
v_gene: TRBV5-1
CDR3aa: CASSLEVQETQYF
CDR3nt: TGCGCCAGCAGCTTGGAGGTCCAAGAGACCCAGTACTTC

abundance: many
j_gene: TRBJ2-2
d_gene: NA
v_gene: TRBV3-1
CDR3aa: CASSRSLNTGELFF
CDR3nt: TGTGCCAGCAGCCGATCTTTGAACACCGGGGAGCTGTTTTTT

abundance: many
j_gene: TRBJ2-2
d_gene: NA
v_gene: TRBV20-1
CDR3aa: CSARESGNTGELFF
CDR3nt: TGCAGTGCTAGAGAGAGCGGGAACACCGGGGAGCTGTTTTTT

abundance: many
j_gene: TRBJ1-4
d_gene: NA
v_gene: TRBV20-1
CDR3aa: CSAIGATNEKLFF
CDR3nt: TGCAGCGCCATCGGCGCCACTAATGAAAAACTGTTTTTT

abundance: medium-sized
j_gene: TRBJ2-5
d_gene: NA
v_gene: TRBV7-6
CDR3aa: CASSSPDSLQETQYF
CDR3nt: TGTGCCAGCAGCTCTCCCGACAGCCTACAAGAGACCCAGTACTTC

abundance: many
j_gene: TRBJ2-6
d_gene: NA
v_gene: TRBV2
CDR3aa: CASGREARGVLTF
CDR3nt: TGTGCCAGCGGGCGTGAGGCCCGAGGCGTCCTGACTTTC

abundance: many
j_gene: TRBJ1-4
d_gene: NA
v_gene: TRBV4-1
CDR3aa: CASSHAHLGQGGEKLFF
CDR3nt: TGCGCCAGCAGCCACGCCCATCTCGGCCAGGGAGGTGAAAAACTGTTTTTT

abundance: large
j_gene: TRBJ2-7
d_gene: TRBD2
v_gene: TRBV29-1
CDR3aa: CSVASGIGYEQYF
CDR3nt: TGCAGCGTGGCTAGCGGGATCGGGTATGAGCAGTACTTC

abundance: many
j_gene: TRBJ2-3
d_gene: NA
v_gene: TRBV6-1
CDR3aa: CASSEGYTQYF
CDR3nt: TGTGCCAGCAGTGAAGGTTATACGCAGTATTTT

abundance: many
j_gene: TRBJ1-4
d_gene: NA
v_gene: TRBV7-2
CDR3aa: CASSLMADNEKLFF
CDR3nt: TGTGCCAGCAGCTTGATGGCAGATAATGAAAAACTGTTTTTT

abundance: NA
j_gene: TRBJ1-6
d_gene: NA
v_gene: TRBV7-2
CDR3aa: CASSPGGGTGSPLHF
CDR3nt: TGTGCCAGCAGCCCTGGTGGAGGGACGGGGTCACCCCTCCACTTT

abundance: many
j_gene: TRBJ2-7
d_gene: TRBD1
v_gene: TRBV9
CDR3aa: CASSDGGTGAYEQYF
CDR3nt: TGTGCCAGCAGCGACGGCGGGACAGGTGCCTACGAGCAGTACTTC

abundance: many
j_gene: TRBJ2-4
d_gene: NA
v_gene: TRBV9
CDR3aa: CASSVDNKNIQYF
CDR3nt: TGTGCCAGCAGCGTAGACAACAAAAACATTCAGTACTTC

abundance: many
j_gene: TRBJ2-3
d_gene: TRBD2
v_gene: TRBV7-9
CDR3aa: CASSPVLGSPGGDTQYF
CDR3nt: TGTGCCAGCAGCCCAGTGCTGGGGTCACCGGGGGGAGATACGCAGTATTTT

abundance: many
j_gene: TRBJ2-3
d_gene: NA
v_gene: TRBV7-9
CDR3aa: CASSEVDTQYF
CDR3nt: TGTGCCAGCAGCGAGGTGGATACGCAGTATTTT